This entry features one T cell receptor beta chain sequence. Its antigen is not identified. The data are from a study of T cell repertoires in cytomegalovirus infection. Overall study: Carrying CMV and the relevant HLA type showed in public TCR beta signatures.

TCRdb passed the reads through MiXCR, listing each CDR3 protein once. This sample carries 450,000 to 600,000 distinct CDR3 sequences, 11% of them seen once, and the ten largest clones take roughly a tenth. Overall study results and limits: HLA-C-restricted TCR beta clonotypes specific for CMV led the ex vivo response. There were carriers of CMV plus the relevant HLA, and cumulative public TCR beta family frequency identified them.

V shed 5 bases and J shed 8 bases, with 13 bases lying between them. Germline V lookup: CDR1 LNHNV, CDR2 YYDKDF (reference sequence). There are 13 residues in the CDR3. The source material was PBMCs. The TCR was taken from a human donor in good health (CMV status not recorded). Some clones in this sample may be carry-over from other donors' samples. The genes are TRBV15 and TRBJ2-1; the D gene could be TRBD1 or TRBD2 (5 bases each). CDR3 nucleotide sequence: TGTGCCACCAGCCGCGGACGGGACGATGAGCAGTTCTTC. Translation: CATSRGRDDEQFF.